These T cell receptor beta chains were read from a single sample in a study of shared clonotypes between healthy human individuals. This table comes from immunoSEQ multiplex PCR, and its TCRdb copy is limited to in-frame clones, with some not included. The profile shows about 680,000 clones, around 92% of them singletons. Input material: naive CD8+ T cells sorted from blood. The receptors here all came from a man younger than 40 in good health. The CDR3 runs from the conserved cysteine through the conserved F or W. A D gene is named only where the DNA matches it firmly. Expanded clones get a size class; other rows say once, few or many, or leave the size out.

D | J | V | size | CDR3 | DNA
. | TRBJ2-3 | TRBV11-2 | . | CASSLTDTQYF | TGTGCCAGCAGCTTAACAGATACGCAGTATTTT
. | TRBJ2-1 | TRBV9 | . | CASRILQFF | TGTGCCAGCAGAATCCTACAGTTCTTC
. | TRBJ2-1 | TRBV29-1 | . | CSAGRVGSNNEQFF | TGCAGCGCTGGGAGAGTAGGATCGAACAATGAGCAGTTCTTC
. | TRBJ2-2 | TRBV28 | . | CASSPIYTGVPGELFF | TGTGCCAGCAGTCCAATCTATACGGGAGTCCCCGGGGAGCTGTTTTTT
. | TRBJ2-5 | TRBV7-9 | . | CASSPSGGRAQETQYF | TGTGCCAGCAGCCCCTCAGGGGGGAGGGCCCAAGAGACCCAGTACTTC
TRBD2 | TRBJ2-2 | TRBV4-3 | . | CASSQIAGGPQVPHRRTGELFF | TGCGCCAGCAGCCAAATAGCGGGAGGGCCTCAAGTTCCTCACCGTCGCACCGGGGAGCTGTTTTTT
TRBD1 | TRBJ2-7 | TRBV4-1 | . | CASSQGTQGTEQYF | TGCGCCAGCAGCCAAGGAACACAGGGGACCGAGCAGTACTTC
. | TRBJ2-3 | TRBV9 | . | CASSVVVSTDTQYF | TGTGCCAGCAGCGTAGTAGTTAGCACAGATACGCAGTATTTT
. | TRBJ1-5 | TRBV28 | . | CASSLRAINQPQHF | TGTGCCAGCAGTTTAAGGGCCATCAATCAGCCCCAGCATTTT
. | TRBJ2-7 | TRBV7-9 | . | CASSLGPSAYEQYF | TGTGCCAGCAGCCTAGGGCCCTCAGCCTACGAGCAGTACTTC
TRBD2 | TRBJ2-3 | TRBV7-6 | . | CASRKLASDTDTQYF | TGTGCCAGCAGAAAACTAGCGTCTGACACAGATACGCAGTATTTT
TRBD1 | TRBJ1-2 | TRBV7-9 | . | CATDRTHDYGYTF | TGTGCCACGGACAGGACACATGATTACGGCTACACCTTC
. | TRBJ2-7 | TRBV30 | . | CAWKTVSEQYF | TGTGCCTGGAAGACAGTGAGCGAGCAGTACTTC
. | TRBJ2-7 | TRBV4-3 | once | CASSQDADEYEQYF | TGCGCCAGCAGCCAAGATGCCGACGAATACGAGCAGTACTTC
. | TRBJ1-1 | TRBV7-6 | . | CASSYLQGYVNTEAFF | TGTGCCAGCAGCTACCTACAGGGTTATGTGAACACTGAAGCTTTCTTT
TRBD2 | TRBJ2-7 | TRBV27 | . | CASSSRLAGGGLMHEQYF | TGTGCCAGCAGTTCCCGACTAGCGGGAGGTGGCCTTATGCACGAGCAGTACTTC
. | TRBJ2-1 | TRBV5-1 | . | CASSYPSGVDGGFYNEQFF | TGCGCCAGCAGCTACCCATCGGGGGTTGACGGGGGTTTTTACAATGAGCAGTTCTTC
. | TRBJ2-2 | TRBV11-2 | . | CASSFSNTGELFF | TGTGCCAGCAGCTTTTCGAACACCGGGGAGCTGTTTTTT
TRBD1 | TRBJ1-1 | TRBV29-1 | . | CSVVGIGQGSEAFF | TGCAGCGTTGTGGGGATCGGACAGGGTAGTGAGGCTTTCTTT
TRBD2 | TRBJ2-3 | TRBV4-3 | . | CASSQDAGLGSSTDTQYF | TGCGCCAGCAGCCAAGATGCCGGACTAGGGAGTAGCACAGATACGCAGTATTTT
. | TRBJ1-3 | TRBV7-9 | once | CASRTARDDSGNTIYF | TGTGCCAGCCGAACCGCTCGGGACGACTCTGGAAACACCATATATTTT
. | TRBJ1-1 | TRBV28 | . | CASEELQGGGEAFF | TGTGCCAGCGAAGAGCTTCAGGGTGGAGGTGAAGCTTTCTTT
. | TRBJ2-3 | TRBV10-2 | once | CASNRSGPSTDTQYF | TGCGCCAGCAACCGTAGCGGTCCTAGCACAGATACGCAGTATTTT
TRBD2 | TRBJ2-3 | TRBV7-9 | . | CASSLGRGADTQYF | TGTGCCAGCAGCTTAGGGCGGGGGGCAGATACGCAGTATTTT
. | TRBJ1-5 | TRBV27 | . | CASSLSGRQQPQHF | TGTGCCAGCAGTTTATCGGGGCGGCAGCAGCCCCAGCATTTT
. | TRBJ2-3 | TRBV7-9 | . | CASSQQPDTQYF | TGTGCCAGCAGCCAGCAACCAGATACGCAGTATTTT
. | TRBJ1-2 | TRBV29-1 | . | CSVEAAYGYTF | TGCAGCGTTGAGGCAGCCTATGGCTACACCTTC
TRBD1 | TRBJ1-2 | TRBV29-1 | . | CSVVDREDGYTF | TGCAGCGTTGTGGACAGGGAAGATGGCTACACCTTC
TRBD1 | TRBJ2-3 | TRBV28 | once | CASTPDRVGTDTQYF | TGTGCCAGCACCCCGGACAGGGTCGGCACAGATACGCAGTATTTT
. | TRBJ2-5 | TRBV11-2 | . | CASSLRNTWGDQETQYF | TGTGCCAGCAGCTTACGTAACACTTGGGGAGACCAAGAGACCCAGTACTTC
TRBD2 | TRBJ2-1 | TRBV7-6 | once | CASSLAASGNYNEQFF | TGTGCCAGCAGCTTAGCGGCTAGCGGGAACTACAATGAGCAGTTCTTC
TRBD1 | TRBJ1-1 | TRBV7-8 | . | CASSFSRGLTEAFF | TGTGCCAGCAGCTTCTCCAGGGGGCTTACTGAAGCTTTCTTT
TRBD2 | TRBJ2-1 | TRBV7-9 | once | CASSSPGLAGHNEQFF | TGTGCCAGCAGCTCCCCGGGACTAGCGGGACACAATGAGCAGTTCTTC
TRBD2 | TRBJ2-3 | TRBV4-1 | once | CASSQPGTSGSGGQYF | TGCGCCAGCAGCCAACCCGGGACTAGCGGGAGCGGTGGGCAGTATTTT
. | TRBJ1-3 | TRBV30 | . | CAWNSRRNTIYF | TGTGCCTGGAACTCCAGGCGAAACACCATATATTTT
. | TRBJ2-2 | TRBV12-5 | few | CASGFQVPGELFF | TGTGCTAGTGGTTTCCAAGTCCCCGGGGAGCTGTTTTTT
. | TRBJ2-1 | TRBV15 | . | CATSRDSSSYNEQFF | TGTGCCACCAGCAGAGACTCAAGCTCCTACAATGAGCAGTTCTTC
. | TRBJ1-1 | TRBV27 | . | CASSLLGGTEAFF | TGTGCCAGCAGTTTACTCGGAGGCACTGAAGCTTTCTTT
. | TRBJ2-1 | TRBV25-1 | . | CASSAGNEQFF | TGTGCCAGCAGTGCCGGCAATGAGCAGTTCTTC
. | TRBJ2-7 | TRBV5-8 | . | CASSLRVPYEQYF | TGTGCCAGCAGCTTGCGGGTACCCTACGAGCAGTACTTC
TRBD1 | TRBJ2-5 | TRBV25-1 | . | CASSERTGRETQYF | TGTGCCAGCAGTGAGCGGACAGGCAGGGAGACCCAGTACTTC
. | TRBJ2-1 | TRBV19 | . | CASSIIMVSYNEQFF | TGTGCCAGTAGTATCATAATGGTCTCCTACAATGAGCAGTTCTTC
. | TRBJ2-7 | TRBV28 | once | CASRGGGVNFEQYF | TGTGCCAGCAGGGGGGGTGGCGTAAACTTCGAGCAGTACTTC
. | TRBJ2-1 | TRBV6-5 | . | CASRGQGIYNEQFF | TGTGCCAGCAGGGGGCAGGGAATTTACAATGAGCAGTTCTTC
. | TRBJ1-2 | TRBV5-1 | . | CASSGDTYGYTF | TGCGCCAGCAGCGGGGACACTTATGGCTACACCTTC
TRBD1 | TRBJ2-7 | TRBV27 | . | CASSSGQGYEQYF | TGTGCCAGCAGTTCAGGACAGGGCTACGAGCAGTACTTC
. | TRBJ1-3 | TRBV6-1 | once | CASMGLPGDTIYF | TGTGCCAGTATGGGGCTACCTGGGGACACCATATATTTT
. | TRBJ2-7 | TRBV4-1 | . | CASSQVWGGSSYEQYF | TGCGCCAGCAGCCAAGTTTGGGGCGGGTCCTCCTACGAGCAGTACTTC
. | TRBJ2-3 | TRBV29-1 | . | CSVLGEGSTDTQYF | TGCAGCGTTTTGGGAGAGGGGAGCACAGATACGCAGTATTTT
. | TRBJ1-1 | TRBV11-2 | . | CASSLGSAGWTEAFF | TGTGCCAGCAGCTTAGGAAGTGCGGGATGGACTGAAGCTTTCTTT
TRBD2 | TRBJ2-7 | TRBV7-2 | . | CASSSLAGGPYEQYF | TGTGCCAGCAGCTCACTAGCGGGAGGGCCCTACGAGCAGTACTTC
. | TRBJ2-2 | TRBV4-1 | few | CASSLGPTGELFF | TGCGCCAGCAGCCTAGGACCTACCGGGGAGCTGTTTTTT
. | TRBJ2-5 | TRBV21-1 | . | CASSPRDRGEGQETQYF | TGTGCCAGCAGCCCAAGAGACAGGGGGGAGGGCCAAGAGACCCAGTACTTC
. | TRBJ2-3 | TRBV28 | . | CASSVWNPSTDTQYF | TGTGCCAGCAGTGTATGGAACCCGAGCACAGATACGCAGTATTTT
TRBD1 | TRBJ2-3 | TRBV29-1 | . | CSVERTGGEGDTQYF | TGCAGCGTTGAGCGGACAGGGGGCGAAGGAGATACGCAGTATTTT